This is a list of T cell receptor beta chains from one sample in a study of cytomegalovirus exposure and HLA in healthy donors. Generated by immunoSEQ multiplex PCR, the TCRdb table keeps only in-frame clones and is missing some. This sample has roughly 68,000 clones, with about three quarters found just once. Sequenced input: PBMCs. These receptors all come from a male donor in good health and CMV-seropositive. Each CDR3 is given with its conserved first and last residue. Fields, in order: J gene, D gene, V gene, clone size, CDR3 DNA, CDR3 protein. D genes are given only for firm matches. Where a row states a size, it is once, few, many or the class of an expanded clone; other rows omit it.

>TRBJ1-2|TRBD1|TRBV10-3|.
TGTGCCACCAAGGAGACAGGGTTAGTAGGAGGCTACACCTTC
CATKETGLVGGYTF
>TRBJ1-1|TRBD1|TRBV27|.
TGTGCCAGCACTTTGACTGGGACAGGACGCACTGAAGCTTTCTTT
CASTLTGTGRTEAFF
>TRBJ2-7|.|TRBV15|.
TGTGCCACCAGCAGAGGGGGAGGATACTCCTACGAGCAGTACTTC
CATSRGGGYSYEQYF
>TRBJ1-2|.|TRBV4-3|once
TGCGCCAGCAGCCAAGATCGGAGAAACTATGGCTACACCTTC
CASSQDRRNYGYTF
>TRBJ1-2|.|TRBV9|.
TGTGCCAGCAGCGTAGATACGGGAACCTATGGCTACACCTTC
CASSVDTGTYGYTF
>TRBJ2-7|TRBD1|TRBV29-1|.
TGCAGCGTTGAATCCCCGGGACAGGGGTTCATCTACGAGCAGTACTTC
CSVESPGQGFIYEQYF
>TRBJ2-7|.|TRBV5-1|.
TGCGCCAGCAGCTTGGACAATTTCTACGAGCAGTACTTC
CASSLDNFYEQYF
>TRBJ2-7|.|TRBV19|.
TGTGCCTCGAGCGGCTCCGAGCAGTACTTC
CASSGSEQYF
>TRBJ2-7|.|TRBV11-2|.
TGTGCCAGCAGTTTACAGGAAGTTGCCTACGAGCAGTACTTC
CASSLQEVAYEQYF
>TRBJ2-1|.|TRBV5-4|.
TGTGCCAGCAGCTTGAGGACGGGGCTGGGGAGGAATGAGCAGTTCTTC
CASSLRTGLGRNEQFF
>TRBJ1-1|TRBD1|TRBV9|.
TGTGCCAGCAGCGGAAACAGGGGTCATGAAGCTTTCTTT
CASSGNRGHEAFF
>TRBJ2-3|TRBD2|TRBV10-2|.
TGCGCCTCCGGACTAGCGGGGACAGATACGCAGTATTTT
CASGLAGTDTQYF
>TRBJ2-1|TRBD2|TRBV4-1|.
TGCGCCAGCAGCTCTAGCGGGGGGGCGTCTGTTGAGCAGTTCTTC
CASSSSGGASVEQFF
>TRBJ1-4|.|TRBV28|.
TGTGCCAGCAGTCGGCCTGCTTCGGGTGGAAAACTGTTTTTT
CASSRPASGGKLFF
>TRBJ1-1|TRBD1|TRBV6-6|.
TGTGCCAGCAGTATGACAGGGGGCGCCTTGAGGACTGAAGCTTTCTTT
CASSMTGGALRTEAFF
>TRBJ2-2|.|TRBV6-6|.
TGTGCCAGCAGTTCGGGGGTCATGAACACCGGGGAGCTGTTTTTT
CASSSGVMNTGELFF
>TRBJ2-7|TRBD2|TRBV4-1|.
TGCGCCAGCAGCCAAGGTCCAGCGGGGTCATACGAGCAGTACTTC
CASSQGPAGSYEQYF
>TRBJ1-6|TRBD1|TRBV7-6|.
TGTGCCAGCAGCTTGAGGTGGGACAGGGTGGATTCACCCCTCCACTTT
CASSLRWDRVDSPLHF